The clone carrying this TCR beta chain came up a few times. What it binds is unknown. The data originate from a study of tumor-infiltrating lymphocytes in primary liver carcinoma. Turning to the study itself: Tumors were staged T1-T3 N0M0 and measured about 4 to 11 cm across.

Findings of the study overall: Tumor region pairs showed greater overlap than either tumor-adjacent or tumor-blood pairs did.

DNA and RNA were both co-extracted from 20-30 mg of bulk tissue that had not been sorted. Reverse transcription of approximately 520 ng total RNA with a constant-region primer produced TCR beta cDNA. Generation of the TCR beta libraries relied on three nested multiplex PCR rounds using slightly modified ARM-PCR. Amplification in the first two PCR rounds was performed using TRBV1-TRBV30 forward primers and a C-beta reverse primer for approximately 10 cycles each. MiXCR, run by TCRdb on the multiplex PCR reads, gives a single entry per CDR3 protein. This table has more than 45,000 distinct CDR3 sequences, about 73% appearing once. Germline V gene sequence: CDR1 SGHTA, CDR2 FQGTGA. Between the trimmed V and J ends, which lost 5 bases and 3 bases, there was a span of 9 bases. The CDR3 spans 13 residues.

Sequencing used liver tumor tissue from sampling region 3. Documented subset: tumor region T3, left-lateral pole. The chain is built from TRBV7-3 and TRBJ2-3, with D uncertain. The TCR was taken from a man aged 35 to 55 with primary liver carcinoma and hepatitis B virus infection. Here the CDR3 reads CASSLGRTDTQYF. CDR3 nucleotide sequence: TGTGCCAGCAGCCTCGGACGGACAGATACGCAGTATTTT.